One sample yielded the 2 T cell receptor beta chains listed below, sequenced in a study of T cell responses to AZD1222 COVID-19 vaccine. Profiling relied on immunoSEQ multiplex PCR, and the TCRdb table lists in-frame clones only, not all of them. Here the sample spans about 68,000 clones, 60% to 85% being singletons. The source material was peripheral blood, sampled on day 0 of AZD1222 vaccination. The receptors originated from an adult in good health.

The chain employs TRBV3-1 (or the pseudogene TRBV3-2) and TRBJ1-3; 7 bases agree with TRBD1. The CDR3 covers 17 residues. Germline lookup yields CDR1 LGHDT and CDR2 YNNKEL (reference sequence). The V and J ends lost 3 bases and 4 bases, in that order; junction bases with no gene match: 12. The CDR3 DNA reads TGTGCCAGCAGCCAGTACCAAGACAGGGTCGGGGGAAACACCATATATTTT. Amino acid sequence: CASSQYQDRVGGNTIYF.

The chain joins TRBV19 to TRBJ1-2; D is uncertain. The CDR3 is 13 amino acids. Germline CDR1 reads LNHDA; CDR2 reads SQIVND (reference sequence). V lost 3 bases to trimming and J lost 10 bases, with 15 bases between them. CDR3 sequence (DNA): TGTGCCAGTAGTATGGTCGCAGGATGGGACTACACCTTC. Residues: CASSMVAGWDYTF.